Listed here are 9 T cell receptor beta chains from one sample, sequenced in a study of control samples from healthy donors and cancer patients. Clones were sequenced by immunoSEQ multiplex PCR, and TCRdb holds only the in-frame ones, with some missing. The profile shows approximately 120,000 clones, approximately 90% of them singletons. Sequenced material: blood. These receptors were obtained from a woman in her 50s in good health.

The chain combines TRBV5-8 with TRBJ1-2; D is possibly TRBD1 (6 bases). The CDR3 runs 15 residues. The V gene lost 4 bases and the J gene lost 3 bases, with 16 bases spanning the gap. Looked up from germline, CDR1 is SGHTS and CDR2 is YDEGEE. CDR3 DNA sequence: TGTGCCAGCAGCCGCCCCAGGGGCTTGGACTATGGCTACACCTTC. This translates into CASSRPRGLDYGYTF.

The chain employs TRBV6-2 or TRBV6-3 and TRBJ2-5; 13 bases are a match to TRBD2. The length of the CDR3 is 18 residues. V gave up 4 bases and J gave up 4 bases; unmatched junction bases: 12. Germline CDR1 reads MNHEY; CDR2 reads SVGEGT. The CDR3 sequence: CASSSRLAGGRIGETQYF. The DNA of the CDR3 is TGTGCCAGCAGTTCGCGACTAGCGGGGGGCCGGATCGGAGAGACCCAGTACTTC.

This clone was counted a few times. The chain recombines TRBV4-1 with TRBJ1-1, with a possible D match to TRBD1 (6 bases). The CDR3 loop spans 16 amino acids. Per germline, CDR1 MGHRA and CDR2 YSYEKL. Deletions cut 4 bases from V and 6 bases from J, with 21 bases between. CDR3 sequence (DNA): TGCGCCAGCAGCCGCGCTAGCAGGGGCGGTGGGTCTGAAGCTTTCTTT. This translates into CASSRASRGGGSEAFF.

The V call is TRBV19, the J call TRBJ2-1; no reliable D call. The CDR3 contains 11 residues. From germline, CDR1 is LNHDA and CDR2 SQIVND (reference sequence). V shed 8 bases and J shed 9 bases, with 11 bases lying between them. CDR3 sequence (DNA): TGTGCCAGTCGTACCATCGGTGAGCAGTTCTTC. Amino acid sequence: CASRTIGEQFF.

The CDR3 region has the DNA TGTGCCAGCACCACGAGAAATTCACCCCTCCACTTT. It translates to CASTTRNSPLHF. V usage is TRBV19 and J usage is TRBJ1-6; D is unclear. Germline assignment: CDR1 LNHDA and CDR2 SQIVND (reference sequence). The CDR3 length is 12 residues. Trimming removed 9 bases from V and 7 bases from J, with 10 bases in between.

The gene calls are TRBV20-1 and TRBJ2-1; weak D call: TRBD2 (7 bases). The CDR3 is made up of 20 amino acids. In germline, CDR1 is DFQATT, CDR2 SNEGSKA (reference sequence). V was trimmed by 3 bases and J by 0 bases, leaving 27 bases between them. The CDR3 sequence: CSASKITEGGAPSSYNEQFF. CDR3 nucleotide sequence: TGCAGTGCTAGTAAGATTACCGAGGGGGGGGCTCCAAGCTCCTACAATGAGCAGTTCTTC.

V is TRBV27 and J is TRBJ2-7, with 11 nucleotides matching TRBD2. V shed 5 bases, J shed 4 bases, and the junction held 10 bases outside the gene matches. This CDR3 has 16 residues. From germline, CDR1 is MNHEY and CDR2 SMNVEV (reference sequence). The CDR3 coding sequence is TGTGCCAGCAGTCTCCACCGAACTAGCGGGGGTTACGAGCAGTACGTC. Protein sequence: CASSLHRTSGGYEQYV.

This chain connects TRBV6-2 or TRBV6-3 to TRBJ1-1; 8 bases align to TRBD1. The germline gives CDR1 MNHEY, CDR2 SVGEGT. The ends lost 1 base at V and 6 bases at J; junction bases unmatched: 4. The length of the CDR3 is 14 residues. The CDR3 sequence: CASSYLDREAEAFF. Written as DNA, the CDR3 is TGTGCCAGCAGTTACTTGGACAGGGAAGCTGAAGCTTTCTTT.

The chain couples TRBV9 to TRBJ2-5, with 7 bases lining up with TRBD2. CDR3 length equals 14 residues. CDR1 SGDLS and CDR2 YYNGEE come from the germline V gene. J lost 3 bases, V lost 2 bases, and 4 bases had no gene match. The CDR3 nucleotides read TGTGCCAGCAGCGTCGGGGGGAGGGAAGAGACCCAGTACTTC. It is translated as CASSVGGREETQYF.